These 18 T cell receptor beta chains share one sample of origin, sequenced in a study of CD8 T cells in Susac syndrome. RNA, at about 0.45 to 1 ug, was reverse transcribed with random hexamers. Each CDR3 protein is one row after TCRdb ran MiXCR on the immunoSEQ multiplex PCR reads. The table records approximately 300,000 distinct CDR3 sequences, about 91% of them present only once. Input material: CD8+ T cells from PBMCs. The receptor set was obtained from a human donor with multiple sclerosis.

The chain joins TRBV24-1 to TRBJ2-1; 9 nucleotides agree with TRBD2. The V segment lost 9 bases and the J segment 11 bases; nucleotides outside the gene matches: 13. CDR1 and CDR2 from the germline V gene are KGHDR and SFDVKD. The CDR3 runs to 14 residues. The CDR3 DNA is TGTGCCACCTCCCTGGTAGCGGGAGCCGGTCAGCAGTTCTTC. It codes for CATSLVAGAGQQFF.

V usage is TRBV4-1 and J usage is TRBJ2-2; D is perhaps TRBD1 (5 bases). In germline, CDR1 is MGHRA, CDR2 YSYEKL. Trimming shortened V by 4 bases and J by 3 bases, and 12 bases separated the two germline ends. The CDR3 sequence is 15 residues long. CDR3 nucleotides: TGCGCCAGCAGCCCCATCCTGACAGACACCGGGGAGCTGTTTTTT. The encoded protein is CASSPILTDTGELFF.

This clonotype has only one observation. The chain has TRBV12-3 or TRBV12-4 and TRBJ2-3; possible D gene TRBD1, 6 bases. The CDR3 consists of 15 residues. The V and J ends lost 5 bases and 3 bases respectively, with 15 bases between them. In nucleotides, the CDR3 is TGTGCCAGCAGTGACCAGACAGGAAGAACAGATACGCAGTATTTT. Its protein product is CASSDQTGRTDTQYF.

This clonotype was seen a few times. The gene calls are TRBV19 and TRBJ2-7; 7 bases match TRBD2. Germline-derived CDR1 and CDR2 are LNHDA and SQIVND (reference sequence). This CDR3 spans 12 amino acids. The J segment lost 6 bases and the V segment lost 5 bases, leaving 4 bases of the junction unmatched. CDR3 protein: CASSPAGVEQYF. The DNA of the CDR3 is TGTGCCAGTAGTCCCGCGGGGGTCGAGCAGTACTTC.

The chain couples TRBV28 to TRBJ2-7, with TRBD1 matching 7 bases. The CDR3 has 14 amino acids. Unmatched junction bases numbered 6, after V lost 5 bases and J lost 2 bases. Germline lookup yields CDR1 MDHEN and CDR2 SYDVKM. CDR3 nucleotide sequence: TGTGCCAGCAGTCATACAGGGGCGGCCTACGAGCAGTACTTC. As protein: CASSHTGAAYEQYF.

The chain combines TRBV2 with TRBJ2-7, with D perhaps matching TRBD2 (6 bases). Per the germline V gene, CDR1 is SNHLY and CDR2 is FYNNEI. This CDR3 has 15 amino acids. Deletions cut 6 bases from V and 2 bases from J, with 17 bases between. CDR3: CASRVFKGLAYEQYF. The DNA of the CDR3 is TGTGCCAGCAGGGTCTTTAAGGGACTCGCCTACGAGCAGTACTTC. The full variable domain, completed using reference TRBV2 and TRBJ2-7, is EPEVTQTPSHQVTQMGQEVILRCVPISNHLYFYWYRQILGQKVEFLVSFYNNEISEKSEIFDDQFSVERPDGSNFTLKIRSTKLEDSAMYFCASRVFKGLAYEQYFGPGTRLTVT.

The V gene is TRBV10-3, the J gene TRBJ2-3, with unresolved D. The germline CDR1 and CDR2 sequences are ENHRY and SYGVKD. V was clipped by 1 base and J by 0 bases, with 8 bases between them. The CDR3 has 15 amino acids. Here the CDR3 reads CAISELGPSTDTQYF. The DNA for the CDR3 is TGTGCCATCAGTGAGTTGGGTCCTAGCACAGATACGCAGTATTTT.

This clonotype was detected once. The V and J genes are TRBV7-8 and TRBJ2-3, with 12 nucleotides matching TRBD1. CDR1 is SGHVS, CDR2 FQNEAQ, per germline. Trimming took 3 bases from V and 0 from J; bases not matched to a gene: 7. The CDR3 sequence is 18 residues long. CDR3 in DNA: TGTGCCAGCAGCTTTGCCGGGACAGGGGGCTCTAGCACAGATACGCAGTATTTT. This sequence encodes CASSFAGTGGSSTDTQYF.

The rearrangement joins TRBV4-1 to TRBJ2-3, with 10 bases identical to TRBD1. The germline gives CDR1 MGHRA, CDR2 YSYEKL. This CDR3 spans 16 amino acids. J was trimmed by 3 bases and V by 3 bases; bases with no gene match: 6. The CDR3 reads CASSQGQGIGTDTQYF. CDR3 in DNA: TGCGCCAGCAGCCAGGGACAGGGGATCGGAACAGATACGCAGTATTTT.

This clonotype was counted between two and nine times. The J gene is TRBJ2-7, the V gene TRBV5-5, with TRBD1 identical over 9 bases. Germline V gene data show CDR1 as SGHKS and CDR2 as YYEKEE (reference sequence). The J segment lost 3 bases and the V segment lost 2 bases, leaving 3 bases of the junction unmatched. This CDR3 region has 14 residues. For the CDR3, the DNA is TGTGCCAGCAGCTTAAGACAGGGGGTCTACGAGCAGTACTTC. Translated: CASSLRQGVYEQYF.

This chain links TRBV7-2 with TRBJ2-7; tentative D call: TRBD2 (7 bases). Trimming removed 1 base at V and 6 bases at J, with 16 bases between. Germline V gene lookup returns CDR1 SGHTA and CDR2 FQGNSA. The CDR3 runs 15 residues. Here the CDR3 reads CASSLGGGGASEQYF. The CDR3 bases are TGTGCCAGCAGCTTAGGTGGTGGGGGGGCCTCCGAGCAGTACTTC.

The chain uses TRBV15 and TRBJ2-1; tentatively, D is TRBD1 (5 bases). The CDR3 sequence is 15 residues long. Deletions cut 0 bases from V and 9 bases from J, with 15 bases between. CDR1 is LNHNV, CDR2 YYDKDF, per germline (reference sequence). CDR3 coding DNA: TGTGCCACCAGCAGAGATAAGCAGGGATCGAGTGAGCAGTTCTTC. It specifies CATSRDKQGSSEQFF.

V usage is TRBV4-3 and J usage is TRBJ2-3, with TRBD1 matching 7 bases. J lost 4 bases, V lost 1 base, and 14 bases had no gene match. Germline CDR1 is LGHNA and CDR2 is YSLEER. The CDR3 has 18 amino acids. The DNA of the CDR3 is TGCGCCAGCAGCCAAGCCCACCAAGGGGCCCAGGGGGCAGATACGCAGTATTTT. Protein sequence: CASSQAHQGAQGADTQYF.

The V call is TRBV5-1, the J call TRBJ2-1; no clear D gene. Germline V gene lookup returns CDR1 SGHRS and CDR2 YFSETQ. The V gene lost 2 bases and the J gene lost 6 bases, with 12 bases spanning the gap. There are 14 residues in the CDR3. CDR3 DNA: TGCGCCAGCAGCTTTCGGCGTTCCGTCAATGAGCAGTTCTTC. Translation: CASSFRRSVNEQFF. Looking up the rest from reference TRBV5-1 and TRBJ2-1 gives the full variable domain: KAGVTQTPRYLIKTRGQQVTLSCSPISGHRSVSWYQQTPGQGLQFLFEYFSETQRNKGNFPGRFSGRQFSNSRSEMNVSTLELGDSALYLCASSFRRSVNEQFFGPGTRLTVL.

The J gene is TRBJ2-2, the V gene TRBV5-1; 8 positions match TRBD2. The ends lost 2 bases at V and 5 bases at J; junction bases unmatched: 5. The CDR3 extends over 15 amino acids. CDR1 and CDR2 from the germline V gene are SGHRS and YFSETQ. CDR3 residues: CASSFSSGLTGELFF. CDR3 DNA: TGCGCCAGCAGCTTCTCTAGCGGGTTGACCGGGGAGCTGTTTTTT.

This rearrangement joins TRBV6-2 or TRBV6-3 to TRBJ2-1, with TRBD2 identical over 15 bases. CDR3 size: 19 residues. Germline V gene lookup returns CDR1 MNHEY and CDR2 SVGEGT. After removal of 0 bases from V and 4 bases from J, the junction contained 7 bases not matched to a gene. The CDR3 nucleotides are TGTGCCAGCAGTTACTCGAGCGGGACTAGCGGGAGGACATACAATGAGCAGTTCTTC. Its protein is CASSYSSGTSGRTYNEQFF.

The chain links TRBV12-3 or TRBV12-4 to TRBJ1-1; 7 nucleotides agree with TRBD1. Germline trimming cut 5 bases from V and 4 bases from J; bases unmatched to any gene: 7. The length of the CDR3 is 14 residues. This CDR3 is CASSILTGFTEAFF. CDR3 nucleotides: TGTGCCAGCAGTATCCTGACAGGGTTCACTGAAGCTTTCTTT.

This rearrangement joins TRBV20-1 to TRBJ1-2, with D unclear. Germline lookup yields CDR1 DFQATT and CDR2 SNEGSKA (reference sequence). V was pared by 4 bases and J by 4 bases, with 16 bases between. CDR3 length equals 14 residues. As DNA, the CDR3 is TGCAGTGCTACCTCCCCGGACGTTAGCTATGGCTACACCTTC. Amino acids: CSATSPDVSYGYTF.